The T cell receptor beta chain described here comes from a study of Ad26.COV2.S vaccination and SARS-CoV-2 variants. This clone was detected once. TCRdb's copy holds only in-frame clones and misses some; the assay was immunoSEQ multiplex PCR. The sample holds 180,000 or so clones; roughly 87% are singletons and the top ten take under 7.5%. CDR3 length equals 15 residues. CDR1 is SGHTA and CDR2 is FQGNSA in the germline V gene. The germline V and J ends were trimmed by 7 bases and 5 bases, with 20 bases remaining between them. V gene TRBV7-2 combines with J gene TRBJ2-5; D is ambiguous. This specimen consisted of peripheral blood, obtained after recovery from COVID-19. This sequence originates from a human donor who had recovered from COVID-19. CDR3 DNA: TGTGCCAGCACTTCTAGGCGGATCGGCTCGGAGACCCAGTACTTC. Its protein is CASTSRRIGSETQYF.